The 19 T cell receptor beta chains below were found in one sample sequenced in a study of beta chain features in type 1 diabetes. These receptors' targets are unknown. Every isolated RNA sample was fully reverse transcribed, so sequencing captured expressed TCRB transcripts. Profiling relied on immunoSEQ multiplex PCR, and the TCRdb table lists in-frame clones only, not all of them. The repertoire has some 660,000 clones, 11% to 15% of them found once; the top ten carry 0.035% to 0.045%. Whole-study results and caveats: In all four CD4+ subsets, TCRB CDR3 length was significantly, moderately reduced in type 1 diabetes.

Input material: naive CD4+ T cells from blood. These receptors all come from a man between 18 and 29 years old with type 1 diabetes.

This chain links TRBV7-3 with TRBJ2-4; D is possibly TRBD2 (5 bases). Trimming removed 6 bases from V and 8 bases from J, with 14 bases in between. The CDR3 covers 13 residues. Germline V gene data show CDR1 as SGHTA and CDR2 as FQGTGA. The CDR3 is CASSRTVEDIQYF. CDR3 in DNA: TGTGCCAGCAGTAGGACTGTAGAGGACATTCAGTACTTC.

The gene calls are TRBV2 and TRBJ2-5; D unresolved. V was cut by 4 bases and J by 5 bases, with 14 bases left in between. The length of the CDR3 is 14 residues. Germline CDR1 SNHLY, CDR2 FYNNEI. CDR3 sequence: CASSGPSRSETQYF. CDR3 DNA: TGTGCCAGCAGTGGCCCATCGAGGTCCGAGACCCAGTACTTC. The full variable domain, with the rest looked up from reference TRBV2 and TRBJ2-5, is EPEVTQTPSHQVTQMGQEVILRCVPISNHLYFYWYRQILGQKVEFLVSFYNNEISEKSEIFDDQFSVERPDGSNFTLKIRSTKLEDSAMYFCASSGPSRSETQYFGPGTRLLVL.

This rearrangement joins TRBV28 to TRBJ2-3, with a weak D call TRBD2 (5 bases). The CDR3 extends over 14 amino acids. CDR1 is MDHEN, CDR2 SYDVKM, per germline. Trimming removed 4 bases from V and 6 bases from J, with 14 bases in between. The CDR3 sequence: CASSSWEPVDTQYF. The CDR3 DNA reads TGTGCCAGCAGTTCCTGGGAGCCCGTCGATACGCAGTATTTT.

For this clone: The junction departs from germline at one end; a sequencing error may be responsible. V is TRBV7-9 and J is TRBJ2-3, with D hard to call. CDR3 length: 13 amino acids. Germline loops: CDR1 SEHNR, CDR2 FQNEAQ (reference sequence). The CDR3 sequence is CASTLGEGDTQYF. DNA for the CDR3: TGTGCCAGCACCTTAGGAGAAGGAGATACGCAGTATTTT.

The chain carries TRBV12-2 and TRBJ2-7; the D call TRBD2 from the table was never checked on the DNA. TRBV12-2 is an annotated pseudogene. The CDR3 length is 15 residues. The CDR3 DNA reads TGTGCAAGTCGCTTAGTACTAGCGGAAACCTACGAGCAGTACTTC. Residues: CASRLVLAETYEQYF.

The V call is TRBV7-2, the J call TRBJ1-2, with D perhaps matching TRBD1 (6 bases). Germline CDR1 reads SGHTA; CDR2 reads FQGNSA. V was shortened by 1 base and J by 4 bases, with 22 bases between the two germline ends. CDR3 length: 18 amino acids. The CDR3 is CASSLEVLQGFVGYGYTF. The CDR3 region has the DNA TGTGCCAGCAGCTTAGAGGTTTTGCAGGGGTTTGTTGGCTATGGCTACACCTTC.

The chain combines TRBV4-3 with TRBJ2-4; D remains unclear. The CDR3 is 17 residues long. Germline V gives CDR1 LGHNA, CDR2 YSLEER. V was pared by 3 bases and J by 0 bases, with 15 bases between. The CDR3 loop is CASSHNPELIAKNIQYF. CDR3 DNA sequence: TGCGCCAGCAGCCATAACCCCGAGCTAATAGCCAAAAACATTCAGTACTTC.

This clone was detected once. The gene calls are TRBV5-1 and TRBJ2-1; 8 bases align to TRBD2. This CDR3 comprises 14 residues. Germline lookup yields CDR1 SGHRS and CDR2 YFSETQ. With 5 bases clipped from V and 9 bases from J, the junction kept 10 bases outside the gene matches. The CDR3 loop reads CASRHRGGRFEQFF. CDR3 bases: TGCGCCAGCAGGCACCGGGGGGGCCGGTTTGAGCAGTTCTTC.

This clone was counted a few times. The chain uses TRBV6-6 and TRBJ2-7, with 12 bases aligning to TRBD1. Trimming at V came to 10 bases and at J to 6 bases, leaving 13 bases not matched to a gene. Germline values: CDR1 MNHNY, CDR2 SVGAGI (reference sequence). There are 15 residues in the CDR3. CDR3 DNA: TGTGCCATCAGCCCCAGGGGGACAGGGGGCCGCGAGCAGTACTTC. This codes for CAISPRGTGGREQYF.

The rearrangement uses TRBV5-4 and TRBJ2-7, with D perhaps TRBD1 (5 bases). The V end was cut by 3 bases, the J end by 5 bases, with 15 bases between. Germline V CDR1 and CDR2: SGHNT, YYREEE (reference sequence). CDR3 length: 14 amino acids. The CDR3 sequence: CASSSPSWGDEQYF. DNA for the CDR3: TGTGCCAGCAGCTCACCCAGCTGGGGCGACGAGCAGTACTTC.

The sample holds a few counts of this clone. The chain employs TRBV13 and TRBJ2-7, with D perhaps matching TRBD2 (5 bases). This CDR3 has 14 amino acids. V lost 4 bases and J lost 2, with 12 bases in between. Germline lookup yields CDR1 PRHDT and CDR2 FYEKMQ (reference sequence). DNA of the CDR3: TGTGCCAGCAGCTCCCTCCAGGAGGCCTACGAGCAGTACTTC. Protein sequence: CASSSLQEAYEQYF. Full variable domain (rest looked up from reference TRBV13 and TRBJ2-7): AAGVIQSPRHLIKEKRETATLKCYPIPRHDTVYWYQQGPGQDPQFLISFYEKMQSDKGSIPDRFSAQQFSDYHSELNMSSLELGDSALYFCASSSLQEAYEQYFGPGTRLTVT.

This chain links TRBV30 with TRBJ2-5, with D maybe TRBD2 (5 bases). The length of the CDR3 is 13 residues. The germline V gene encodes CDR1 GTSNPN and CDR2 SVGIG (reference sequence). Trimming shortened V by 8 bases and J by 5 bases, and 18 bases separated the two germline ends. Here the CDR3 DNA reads TGTGCCGCCGCGTTGGGAGACCGGGAGACCCAGTACTTC. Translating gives CAAALGDRETQYF. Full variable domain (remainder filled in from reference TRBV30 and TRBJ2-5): SQTIHQWPATLVQPVGSPLSLECTVEGTSNPNLYWYRQAAGRGLQLLFYSVGIGQISSEVPQNLSASRPQDRQFILSSKKLLLSDSGFYLCAAALGDRETQYFGPGTRLLVL.

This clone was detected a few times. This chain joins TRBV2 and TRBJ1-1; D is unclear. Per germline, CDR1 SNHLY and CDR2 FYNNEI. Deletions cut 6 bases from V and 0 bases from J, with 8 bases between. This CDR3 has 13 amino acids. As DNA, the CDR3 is TGTGCCAGCAGCCTACCGGTGAACACTGAAGCTTTCTTT. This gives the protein CASSLPVNTEAFF. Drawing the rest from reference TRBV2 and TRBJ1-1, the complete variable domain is EPEVTQTPSHQVTQMGQEVILRCVPISNHLYFYWYRQILGQKVEFLVSFYNNEISEKSEIFDDQFSVERPDGSNFTLKIRSTKLEDSAMYFCASSLPVNTEAFFGQGTRLTVV.

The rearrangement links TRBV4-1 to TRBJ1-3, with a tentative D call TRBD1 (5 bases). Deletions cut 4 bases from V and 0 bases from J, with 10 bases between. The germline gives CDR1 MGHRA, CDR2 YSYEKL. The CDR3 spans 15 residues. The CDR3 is CASSLHRTSGNTIYF. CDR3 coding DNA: TGCGCCAGCAGCCTCCACAGGACCTCTGGAAACACCATATATTTT.

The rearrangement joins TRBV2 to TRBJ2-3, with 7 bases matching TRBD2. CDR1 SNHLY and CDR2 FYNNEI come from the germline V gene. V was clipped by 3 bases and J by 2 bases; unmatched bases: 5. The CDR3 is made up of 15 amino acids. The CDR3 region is CASSDWRELTDTQYF. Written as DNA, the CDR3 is TGTGCCAGCAGTGACTGGCGGGAGCTCACAGATACGCAGTATTTT.

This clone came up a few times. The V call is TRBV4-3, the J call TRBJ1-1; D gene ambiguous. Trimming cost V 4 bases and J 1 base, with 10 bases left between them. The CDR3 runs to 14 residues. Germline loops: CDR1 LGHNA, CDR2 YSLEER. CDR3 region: CASSPDWENTEAFF. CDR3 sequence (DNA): TGCGCCAGCAGCCCAGACTGGGAGAACACTGAAGCTTTCTTT.

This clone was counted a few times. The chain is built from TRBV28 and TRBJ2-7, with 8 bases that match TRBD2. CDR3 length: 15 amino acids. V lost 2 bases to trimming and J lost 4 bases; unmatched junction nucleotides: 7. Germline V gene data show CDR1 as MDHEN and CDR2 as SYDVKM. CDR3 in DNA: TGTGCCAGCAGTTTAAGTGGCGGGGGGACGTACGAGCAGTACTTC. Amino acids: CASSLSGGGTYEQYF.

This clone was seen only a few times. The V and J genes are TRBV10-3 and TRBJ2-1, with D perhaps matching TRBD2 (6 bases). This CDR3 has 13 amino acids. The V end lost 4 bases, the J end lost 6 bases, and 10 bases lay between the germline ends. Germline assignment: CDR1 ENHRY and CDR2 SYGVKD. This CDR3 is CAISGLEGNEQFF. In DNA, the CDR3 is TGTGCCATCAGTGGACTAGAGGGCAATGAGCAGTTCTTC.

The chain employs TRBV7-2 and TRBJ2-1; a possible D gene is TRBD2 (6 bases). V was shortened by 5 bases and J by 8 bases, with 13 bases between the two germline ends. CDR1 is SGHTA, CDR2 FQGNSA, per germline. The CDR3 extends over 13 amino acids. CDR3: CASSHYGEDEQFF. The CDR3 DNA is TGTGCCAGCAGCCACTACGGGGAGGATGAGCAGTTCTTC.